Sequencing of this T cell receptor beta chain was carried out in a study of T cells in Graves' hyperthyroidism and ophthalmopathy. The TCR beta CDR3 regions underwent amplification using RNA transcripts as the source. With the HTBI primer set, the TCR CDR3 went through a first round of RT-PCR. TCRdb reanalysed the multiplex PCR reads using MiXCR and keeps one entry per CDR3 protein. The table has approximately 560,000 distinct CDR3 sequences, around 16% seen once; the top ten hold around 7.3%. This clonotype was found many times. Per the germline V gene, CDR1 is SGHKS and CDR2 is YYEKEE (reference sequence). The CDR3 loop spans 14 amino acids. The V end was cut by 0 bases, the J end by 4 bases, with 10 bases between.

This TCR was sampled from a woman aged 25 to 45 with Graves' hyperthyroidism. Sequencing was carried out using blood. The genes are TRBV5-5 and TRBJ1-2; D gene ambiguous. CDR3 amino acids: CASSLDRGGYGYTF. For the CDR3, the DNA is TGTGCCAGCAGCTTGGACCGAGGTGGCTATGGCTACACCTTC.